This T cell receptor (beta chain) was sequenced during a study of blood T cell repertoires in COVID-19. The V and J ends lost 5 bases and 6 bases respectively, with 14 bases between them. CDR1 and CDR2 (germline): SGHAT, FQNNGV. There are 14 residues in the CDR3. The repertoire was sequenced with immunoSEQ multiplex PCR; TCRdb's copy has only in-frame clones and lacks some. The table records 150,000 to 200,000 clones, about 86% of them present only once. This sequence was found in a man younger than 35 with acute or convalescent COVID-19. V gene TRBV11-2 combines with J gene TRBJ2-1, with D possibly matching TRBD2 (5 bases). Source material: peripheral blood. The CDR3 sequence: CASSRRSLSNEQFF. The CDR3 DNA follows: TGTGCCAGCAGCCGGAGGTCACTAAGCAATGAGCAGTTCTTC. Based on the CDR3 plus reference TRBV11-2 and TRBJ2-1, the full variable domain is EAGVAQSPRYKIIEKRQSVAFWCNPISGHATLYWYQQILGQGPKLLIQFQNNGVVDDSQLPKDRFSAERLKGVDSTLKIQPAKLEDSAVYLCASSRRSLSNEQFFGPGTRLTVL.